This T cell receptor beta chain was captured in a study of cytomegalovirus exposure and HLA in healthy donors. General study results and limits: Subsequent analysis showed first-cohort TCR clusters tending to co-occur in some 120 validation repertoires. Investigators reported fewer than 200 TCR beta chains as tied to cytomegalovirus. Reportedly, cytomegalovirus status was diagnosed with high sensitivity and specificity.

In the case of this clone: Its antigen is as yet unknown.

Trimming removed 7 bases at V and 9 bases at J, with 13 bases between. This CDR3 has 13 amino acids. The germline V gene encodes CDR1 ENHRY and CDR2 SYGVKD. Assay: immunoSEQ multiplex PCR; the TCRdb copy retains only in-frame clones and omits some. In the table there are about 56,000 clones, 93% of which are singletons. The chain joins TRBV10-3 to TRBJ1-6, with a weak D call TRBD1 (5 bases). Source material: PBMCs. The sequence was obtained from a woman aged 18-29 years in good health and CMV-seropositive. This CDR3 is CAITGDSGSPLHF. The DNA for the CDR3 is TGTGCCATCACGGGGGATAGCGGTTCACCCCTCCACTTT.